Below, one T cell receptor (beta chain) is given with its context. Which antigen it targets is not known. No base quality information exists; no much larger clone differs at one position. The data originate from a study of cytomegalovirus exposure and HLA in healthy donors (dated by TCRdb to 2016 to 2017). As for the study more broadly: According to an earlier analysis of 450 to 650 of the donors, 200 million or so T cells yielded roughly 110 million unique TCR beta sequences and more than 250 Gb of sequence data. Among the roughly 390 genotyped donors, approximately 77% belonged to the genetic ancestry cluster associated with self-reported Caucasian donors. Typing coverage differed by locus: A, B, C, DRB1 and DQB1 were typed in roughly 620-640 donors, DQA1 in 522, DPA1 in 606, and DPB1 in just under 490. Across approximately 400 genotyped donors of the cohort, an average of about 240,000 unique TCR beta nucleotide sequences per donor were sequenced, and roughly 17% of those sequences were non-productive. An earlier analysis of nearly 600 of the donors applied high-throughput TCR beta sequencing to assess whether each TCR beta V gene segment acted as functional or pseudogenic. The T cell repertoires of about 700 subjects were profiled by immunosequencing and related to cytomegalovirus serostatus. Donor age, sex, ethnicity and CMV serostatus were collected together with the repertoire data. High-throughput TCR immunosequencing, statistical association of individual TCRs with disease status, and machine learning were combined to predict cytomegalovirus infection status. Because of strong linkage in the cohort, roughly five DR-DQ haplotypes were treated as single units for association and clustering. Both class I and class II loci were covered by HLA typing, at four-digit resolution. All discovery cohort repertoires had been generated using a single sequencing platform. In addition to the first cohort of roughly 700 subjects, a separate validation cohort of 120 different subjects was used. Genome-wide SNP genotypes for about 55% of the roughly 670 donors were used in a later genetic analysis, which treated that subset as a discovery cohort. A later analysis re-analyzed previously published TCR beta repertoires from hundreds of donors and added high-resolution HLA genotyping to study TCR occurrence patterns. The study aimed to test whether cataloging public T cell receptors could reveal signatures of past pathogen exposure. The later analysis used no new phenotypic data to find candidate immune exposures, relying instead on TCR beta sequences and their occurrence across donors. About 280 gigabases of sequencing data and tens of millions of unique TCR sequences were included in an early release covering around 650 HLA-typed donors.

Library generation was performed with the immunoSEQ multiplex PCR assay. For the multiplex PCR, a mixture combining 60 forward primers for TCR Vbeta segments and 13 reverse primers for TCR Jbeta segments was used. Amplification of the CDR3 region of rearranged TCR beta genes was performed with a multiplex PCR assay on genomic DNA. The amplified TCR beta libraries were sequenced on the Illumina HiSeq System as 87-base-pair reads. On the authors' methods: In a later analysis, some 80 million unique TCR beta chains were counted across the approximately 670 repertoires, and roughly 11 million of these chains were shared by at least two donors. To remove PCR and sequencing errors, raw reads were error-corrected and collapsed into unique sequences using a nearest-neighbor algorithm that merged closely related sequences. Alignment of CDR3 sequences to IMGT reference sequences was used to assign V, D and J gene segments. Each retained sequence needed at least a six-nucleotide match to both a V gene segment and a J gene segment. A rearrangement counted as productive if the CDR3 had no stop codons and remained in frame with V and J, and every other rearrangement counted as non-productive. Following IMGT convention, CDR3 was defined as the stretch from the second conserved V-encoded cysteine to the conserved J-encoded phenylalanine. The earlier analysis of approximately 500 of the donors excluded sequences that lacked an unambiguous match to a single V gene segment. In an earlier analysis of 587 of the donors, a V segment was called functional when productive rearrangements were above 56.7%, and segregating when the standard deviation between donors exceeded 5%. A statistical classification framework was built to diagnose cytomegalovirus status from the catalog of TCR beta chain sequences. A later analysis assigned V and J genes by comparing TCR nucleotide sequences with IMGT/GENE-DB human TR gene sequences. Using the TCRdist pipeline, a later analysis assigned CDR3 sequences along with most-parsimonious VDJ recombination scenarios. A later analysis defined each TCR beta chain by its CDR3 amino acid sequence plus V-gene family, and excluded reads lacking a unique V-gene family. To address suspected cross-contamination and a sequencing artifact, a later analysis removed under 600 highly shared, low-generation-probability nucleotide sequences. A later analysis calculated a clonal expansion index for each public chain from normalized within-repertoire ranks of inferred template counts. In a later analysis, generation probabilities were computed using a VDJ recombination model fitted to out-of-frame rearrangements, and the results were checked against IGoR. In a later analysis, hypergeometric tests were used to score TCR-TCR, TCR-HLA and TCR-CMV co-occurrence, with a repertoire-size bias correction applied to TCR pairs. A later analysis estimated false discovery rates by permuting HLA or CMV assignments 20 times. A later analysis grouped co-occurring TCRs with DBSCAN, adding TCRdist sequence similarity when clustering within HLA-allele-positive subsets. For co-occurrence clustering, repertoires with fewer than 30,000 or more than 120,000 public chains were excluded, along with a handful of repertoires with anomalous nucleotide sharing. The immuneACCESS repertoire file appears here via TCRdb, limited to in-frame rearrangements. These files lack a portion of the clones; in checked studies, under half of the deficit traces to unresolved V genes, and the cause of the others is not known. The V and J calls and clone size are taken from that table; D and trimming were inferred from the DNA. In all, the sample holds 150,000 to 250,000 clones, and over 75% of those were seen once. About 0.1% of the sample comes from the top ten.

Beyond this particular receptor, the publication reports: Across donors, most TCR sequences were observed very rarely, whereas some public TCRs were present in many individuals. According to a later analysis, parvovirus B19, influenza, CMV and Epstein-Barr virus appeared linked to several top co-occurrence clusters. Linkage disequilibrium might explain the correlated functional status among segregating V segments, but an unknown experimental factor could not be excluded. A later genetic analysis associated a missense DCLRE1C variant with V-gene and J-gene trimming of TCR beta chains, and an independent cohort replicated the association. A cluster of highly shared sequence variants was judged likely to be a technical artifact of the sequencing pipeline. In vitro tests confirmed that a few of the cytomegalovirus-associated TCR beta chains recognize cytomegalovirus antigens. The classifier was reported to diagnose cytomegalovirus status with high specificity and sensitivity in both the original cohort and the validation cohort. In this cohort, only TCR beta chains were sequenced, and detectable features were limited by the absence of alpha or paired-chain data. The presence/absence analyses assumed that sequencing depth was roughly uniform across donors, and that assumption may not be true. Some IMGT-functional V segments, including TRBV6-2 and TRBV6-3, could not be told apart with the 87-base-pair reads, so those segments were excluded. Because HLA typing was unavailable for some donors at each locus, only the typed subset was used in association tests. A further reported finding was that TCR beta sequences accurately predicted the HLA-A and HLA-B alleles for most subjects in the first cohort. Specific HLA alleles were associated with around 18,000 TCR beta sequences at a false discovery rate of 0.05 in a later analysis. Strong co-occurrence of HLA alleles, especially DR and DQ, made assigning TCR associations to individual alleles difficult. According to the authors, the approach could potentially be generalized to other disease states and immunological phenotypes. In a later analysis, HLA-associated TCR beta chains showed more clonal expansion and lower generation probabilities than non-associated chains that were equally common. A total of 150 to 200 TCR beta chains were listed by the study as associated with cytomegalovirus. For the cohort, immune exposure information was limited to CMV serostatus. A later analysis found that most CMV-associated TCR beta chains appeared HLA-restricted, with HLA associations seemingly driven largely by CMV exposure. Because counts were too low, some 17 rarely observed V segments, including chromosome 9 orphons, were left out of the earlier analysis of about 500 of the donors. In a later genetic analysis, fewer N-insertions in productive TCRs were reported among donors in an Asian-associated ancestry cluster than the 666-donor mean. In an earlier analysis of more than 500 of the donors, most TCR beta V segments appeared in productive rearrangements about 87% or about 30% of the time, broadly matching IMGT annotations. A later analysis found that TCR association rates varied across HLA loci, with DRB1 alleles showing the most associated TCRs and HLA-C alleles the fewest.

The CDR3 spans 15 residues, from the cysteine through the phenylalanine. Only the CDR3 DNA stays, 45 bases, in frame from base 1. The V end loses 3 bases and the J end loses 1 base, and a stretch of 15 bases separates them. Based on the germline V gene, the CDR1 and CDR2 sequences are SQVTM and ANQGSEA. The cohort consisted of 600 or so healthy bone marrow donors. Cohort members were all nominally healthy when sampled, although unrecorded immune exposures were likely present. The donor tested CMV seronegative and was one of the 352 seronegative cohort members. A peripheral blood sample was collected from each donor, and TCR beta sequencing was performed on peripheral blood mononuclear cells. The Qiagen DNeasy Blood Extraction Kit was used to extract genomic DNA from the blood cell samples.

The clonotype comes from a boy between 2 and 10 years old in good health and CMV-seronegative. The sequence links TRBV29-1 to TRBJ1-2; TRBD1 is a weak D gene call, 5 bases matching. Source material: PBMCs. The CDR3 protein is CSVDPGHSSNYGYTF. The bases are TGCAGCGTTGACCCAGGACACTCGAGTAACTATGGCTACACCTTC.